These 10 T cell receptor beta chains were all obtained from the same sample, sequenced in a study of T cells in Graves' hyperthyroidism and ophthalmopathy. TCR beta CDR3 regions were amplified from RNA. First-round RT-PCR targeting the TCR CDR3 was performed with the HTBI primer set. TCRdb re-analysed the multiplex PCR reads in MiXCR, keeping a single row per CDR3 protein. The sample holds approximately 400,000 distinct CDR3 sequences, about 16% seen once. The material sequenced was blood. These receptors all stem from a woman in her twenties or thirties with Graves' hyperthyroidism.

This clonotype was counted many times. The chain employs TRBV18 and TRBJ2-2, with 7 bases aligning to TRBD2. V was clipped by 3 bases and J by 5 bases; unmatched bases: 6. Germline V gene sequence: CDR1 KGHSH, CDR2 LQKENI. The length of the CDR3 is 15 residues. The CDR3 DNA sequence: TGTGCCAGCTCACCGCCGCGGGAGAATACCGGGGAGCTGTTTTTT. This gives the protein CASSPPRENTGELFF.

This clonotype has a count of ten or more. This rearrangement joins TRBV27 to TRBJ2-7; TRBD1 matches 7 bases. J was trimmed by 4 bases and V by 6 bases; bases with no gene match: 9. The germline V gene has CDR1 MNHEY and CDR2 SMNVEV (reference sequence). The CDR3 contains 14 residues. CDR3 sequence reads: CASSRPGGLYEQYF. DNA of the CDR3: TGTGCCAGCAGCCGACCAGGGGGTCTATACGAGCAGTACTTC.

This clonotype was seen at least ten times. The chain couples TRBV20-1 to TRBJ2-1, with 11 bases lining up with TRBD2. Germline CDR1 DFQATT, CDR2 SNEGSKA (reference sequence). The CDR3 extends over 14 amino acids. The J segment lost 4 bases and the V segment lost 4 bases, leaving 3 bases of the junction unmatched. CDR3 nucleotide sequence: TGCAGTGCTATGCTAGCGGGAGGTTACAATGAGCAGTTCTTC. Translation: CSAMLAGGYNEQFF.

This clonotype showed up many times. The chain recombines TRBV6-1 with TRBJ2-7; D possibly uses TRBD1 or TRBD2 (5 bases each). The CDR3 extends over 11 amino acids. The germline V and J ends were trimmed by 4 bases and 7 bases, with 8 bases remaining between them. Germline lookup yields CDR1 MNHNS and CDR2 SASEGT. The CDR3 DNA reads TGTGCCAGCAGTGGGAGGACAGAGCAGTACTTC. It yields the protein CASSGRTEQYF.

A few counts support this clonotype. The J gene is TRBJ2-1, the V gene TRBV14; possibly TRBD1 for D (6 bases). The V and J ends lost 1 base and 8 bases respectively, with 12 bases between them. Per the germline V gene, CDR1 is SGHDN and CDR2 is FVKESK. The CDR3 spans 14 residues. The CDR3 nucleotides are TGTGCCAGCAGCCAAGCCAACAGGGCCTATGAGCAGTTCTTC. It yields the protein CASSQANRAYEQFF.

The sample holds many counts of this clonotype. The rearrangement links TRBV2 to TRBJ2-3; D possibly uses TRBD1 or TRBD2 (5 bases each). From germline, CDR1 is SNHLY and CDR2 FYNNEI. V shed 2 bases and J shed 9 bases, with 12 bases lying between them. The CDR3 is 13 amino acids. CDR3 protein: CASSEWVGDTQYF. DNA for the CDR3: TGTGCCAGCAGTGAATGGGTAGGGGACACGCAGTATTTT.

This clonotype was seen a few times. The chain is built from TRBV4-1 and TRBJ2-7; D may match TRBD1 or TRBD2 (5 bases each). Looked up from germline, CDR1 is MGHRA and CDR2 is YSYEKL. The CDR3 sequence is 18 residues long. V was pared by 0 bases and J by 0 bases, with 18 bases between. The chain's CDR3 is CASSQELVGPPSSYEQYF. CDR3 nucleotides: TGCGCCAGCAGCCAAGAACTGGTGGGACCCCCAAGCTCCTACGAGCAGTACTTC.

This clonotype was found many times. The V gene is TRBV3-1, the J gene TRBJ1-5; possible D gene TRBD1, 6 bases. The germline CDR1 and CDR2 sequences are LGHDT and YNNKEL (reference sequence). Between the trimmed V and J ends, which lost 1 base and 7 bases, there was a span of 11 bases. The CDR3 runs 14 residues. The CDR3 loop reads CASSQGTVGQPQHF. The CDR3 bases are TGTGCCAGCAGCCAAGGGACAGTCGGCCAGCCCCAGCATTTT.

This clonotype was seen many times. The chain combines TRBV3-1 with TRBJ1-5; D is unresolved. The CDR3 covers 13 residues. V lost 3 bases to trimming and J lost 1 base, with 4 bases between them. Germline CDR1 and CDR2: LGHDT and YNNKEL (reference sequence). The CDR3, as DNA: TGTGCCAGCAGCCATCAGAGCAATCAGCCCCAGCATTTT. Translation: CASSHQSNQPQHF.

The chain has TRBV27 and TRBJ2-2; D gene ambiguous. CDR3 length: 13 amino acids. Germline-derived CDR1 and CDR2 are MNHEY and SMNVEV (reference sequence). Trimming removed 4 bases from V and 6 bases from J, with 9 bases in between. CDR3 bases: TGTGCCAGCAGTTCTCTGGCAGCCGGGGAGCTGTTTTTT. It yields the protein CASSSLAAGELFF.